This TCR beta chain was observed in a study of Ad26.COV2.S vaccination and SARS-CoV-2 variants. On the study more broadly: Each vaccinee took Ad26.COV2.S intramuscularly, once or twice 56 days apart. Study results and caveats: CD8+ and CD4+ T cells specific for spike reportedly responded with substantial breadth after vaccination.

About this clone: Its target is not known.

This table comes from immunoSEQ multiplex PCR, and its TCRdb copy is limited to in-frame clones, with some not included. The table lists around 400,000 clones, around 90% of them singletons. Germline CDR1 SGHRS, CDR2 YFSETQ. The V and J ends lost 4 bases and 5 bases respectively, with 15 bases between them. This CDR3 is 15 amino acids long. Treatment here: roughly 19 received Ad26.COV2.S at low or high dose, single or two shots; about 5 received placebo; per-sample allocation not given. It was on day 63 after the first vaccine or placebo injection that samples were taken. Here the sequenced sample was peripheral blood, taken in a trial of Ad26.COV2.S vaccine versus placebo. The V gene is TRBV5-1, the J gene TRBJ2-2; D not certain. This clonotype was obtained from a person aged 18-65 years who received the Ad26.COV2.S COVID-19 vaccine or a placebo. CDR3 region: CASSLVELRTGELFF. The DNA of the CDR3 is TGCGCCAGCAGCCTTGTAGAGCTGAGGACCGGGGAGCTGTTTTTT.